Following are 14 T cell receptor beta chains from one sample sequenced in a study of cytomegalovirus exposure and HLA in healthy donors. Amplification used 60 Vbeta primers and 13 Jbeta primers. The table came from immunoSEQ multiplex PCR; TCRdb's copy has only in-frame clones and leaves some out. The table has some 87,000 clones, about three quarters seen once. The sequenced sample was PBMCs. The receptors shown here come from a woman aged 45 to 65 in good health and CMV-seropositive.

The rearrangement uses TRBV6-6 and TRBJ2-1; 7 nucleotides align to TRBD1. Germline CDR1 and CDR2: MNHNY and SVGAGI (reference sequence). V lost 7 bases, J lost 8 bases, and 11 bases stayed unmatched. There are 14 residues in the CDR3. CDR3 in DNA: TGTGCCAGCACCAGAACGACAGGGAACCATGAGCAGTTCTTC. Its translation: CASTRTTGNHEQFF.

The table lists this clone with a few counts. The chain combines TRBV5-1 with TRBJ1-3; 8 positions agree with TRBD1. From germline, CDR1 is SGHRS and CDR2 YFSETQ. This CDR3 is built from 16 residues. After removal of 4 bases from V and 4 bases from J, the junction contained 10 bases not matched to a gene. The CDR3 sequence is CASSTDGQGFGNTIYF. The DNA for the CDR3 is TGCGCCAGCAGCACTGACGGACAGGGTTTCGGAAACACCATATATTTT.

The V call is TRBV18, the J call TRBJ1-2; no clear D gene. V was cut by 3 bases and J by 2 bases, with 7 bases left in between. CDR1 KGHSH and CDR2 LQKENI come from the germline V gene. The CDR3 has 13 amino acids. This CDR3 is CASSPWENYGYTF. CDR3 nucleotides: TGTGCCAGCTCACCTTGGGAGAACTATGGCTACACCTTC.

In its sample, this clone was seen a few times. V and J are TRBV18 and TRBJ1-1; TRBD1 aligns across 8 bases. Trimming removed 6 bases from V and 2 bases from J; junction bases left unmatched: 11. In germline, CDR1 is KGHSH, CDR2 LQKENI. This CDR3 contains 16 residues. CDR3 sequence (DNA): TGTGCCAGCTCCAGGACAGGGCTGCTAAGTAACACTGAAGCTTTCTTT. Its protein product is CASSRTGLLSNTEAFF. The full variable domain, with the rest looked up from reference TRBV18 and TRBJ1-1, is NAGVMQNPRHLVRRRGQEARLRCSPMKGHSHVYWYRQLPEEGLKFMVYLQKENIIDESGMPKERFSAEFPKEGPSILRIQQVVRGDSAAYFCASSRTGLLSNTEAFFGQGTRLTVV.

V gene TRBV5-1 combines with J gene TRBJ2-7, with 9 bases identical to TRBD1. V shed 6 bases, J shed 6 bases, and the junction held 10 bases outside the gene matches. The germline V gene encodes CDR1 SGHRS and CDR2 YFSETQ. This CDR3 is 14 amino acids long. The CDR3 is CASNLGGQGSEQYF. DNA of the CDR3: TGCGCCAGCAACCTAGGGGGACAGGGTAGCGAGCAGTACTTC.

The chain recombines TRBV7-6 with TRBJ2-5; perhaps TRBD2 as D (5 bases). Germline CDR1 is SGHVS and CDR2 is FNYEAQ. The CDR3 covers 16 residues. The V end lost 7 bases, the J end lost 4 bases, and 22 bases lay between the germline ends. Here the CDR3 reads CASTTPGGAEGETQYF. CDR3 nucleotides: TGTGCCAGCACTACCCCTGGAGGAGCCGAGGGAGAGACCCAGTACTTC.

The chain couples TRBV19 to TRBJ1-1; 9 positions match TRBD1. Trimming cost V 3 bases and J 0 bases; bases outside gene matches: 2. Germline values: CDR1 LNHDA, CDR2 SQIVND (reference sequence). This CDR3 is 15 amino acids long. The CDR3, as DNA: TGTGCCAGTAGTATCTACAGGGGGCTGAACACTGAAGCTTTCTTT. Translated, it gives CASSIYRGLNTEAFF.

V is TRBV28 and J is TRBJ2-7; the D gene is possibly TRBD1 (7 bases). V lost 3 bases to trimming and J lost 2 bases, with 14 bases between them. In germline, CDR1 is MDHEN, CDR2 SYDVKM. The CDR3 is made up of 15 amino acids. The CDR3 DNA reads as TGTGCCAGCAGTTTGCCCAGGGGGGCAGCCTACGAGCAGTACTTC. Its translation is CASSLPRGAAYEQYF.

This clone has only one observation. The chain carries TRBV19 and TRBJ2-3; the match to TRBD1 covers 8 bases. The CDR3 runs 14 residues. Germline values: CDR1 LNHDA, CDR2 SQIVND (reference sequence). V lost 8 bases to trimming and J lost 2 bases; unmatched junction nucleotides: 6. In nucleotides, the CDR3 is TGTGCCAGTCCTGGACAGGGTAACACAGATACGCAGTATTTT. Protein: CASPGQGNTDTQYF. Full variable domain (outside the CDR3, taken from reference TRBV19 and TRBJ2-3): DGGITQSPKYLFRKEGQNVTLSCEQNLNHDAMYWYRQDPGQGLRLIYYSQIVNDFQKGDIAEGYSVSREKKESFPLTVTSAQKNPTAFYLCASPGQGNTDTQYFGPGTRLTVL.

This clone appeared a few times. The V call is TRBV5-5, the J call TRBJ2-2; tentatively, D is TRBD2 (6 bases). Germline values: CDR1 SGHKS, CDR2 YYEKEE (reference sequence). The CDR3 consists of 16 residues. Deletions cut 0 bases from V and 0 bases from J, with 9 bases between. The DNA for the CDR3 is TGTGCCAGCAGCTTGGGTGGAGGGCCGAACACCGGGGAGCTGTTTTTT. Translated, it gives CASSLGGGPNTGELFF.

The chain carries TRBV10-3 and TRBJ2-3, with TRBD2 matching 7 bases. The CDR3 consists of 14 residues. The germline V gene has CDR1 ENHRY and CDR2 SYGVKD. V trimming: 7 bases; J trimming: 4 bases; junction bases outside the gene matches: 8. CDR3 sequence reads: CAIKGLLGADTQYF. The CDR3 DNA sequence: TGTGCCATCAAGGGACTACTGGGGGCAGATACGCAGTATTTT.

The chain is built from TRBV18 and TRBJ2-2, with D possibly matching TRBD1 (5 bases). V lost 3 bases and J lost 0, with 11 bases in between. This CDR3 region has 16 residues. Germline CDR1 and CDR2: KGHSH and LQKENI. CDR3 bases: TGTGCCAGCTCACCCCAGGGCCCGGCGAACACCGGGGAGCTGTTTTTT. Encoded protein: CASSPQGPANTGELFF.

J is TRBJ1-1 and V is TRBV27, with D maybe TRBD1 (5 bases). V was trimmed by 5 bases and J by 1 base, leaving 11 bases between them. CDR3 size: 14 residues. Germline V gene sequence: CDR1 MNHEY, CDR2 SMNVEV (reference sequence). CDR3 sequence (DNA): TGTGCCAGCAGTCCGGGACTTACGAACACTGAAGCTTTCTTT. This gives the protein CASSPGLTNTEAFF.

V and J are TRBV5-3 and TRBJ2-5, with a tentative D call TRBD2 (6 bases). The end of the DNA aligns better with TRBJ2-7, so the J call may be wrong. Being an ORF, TRBV5-3 has a function that is uncertain. The CDR3 totals 13 residues. The CDR3 DNA is TGTGCCAGAATTCGCGGGAAGTCCTACGAGCAGTACTTC. Translated: CARIRGKSYEQYF.